This TCR beta chain is from a study of glioma-infiltrating T cells. The iRepertoire nested amplicon-rescue multiplex PCR amplified TCR alpha and beta CDR3s from RNA. Input was 100-400 ng of tissue mRNA or PBMC total RNA. MiXCR, applied by TCRdb to the multiplex PCR reads, yields one record per CDR3 protein. The sample yields under 130,000 distinct CDR3 sequences, about 28% seen once. CDR3 length: 11 amino acids. CDR1 and CDR2 (germline): MNHNS, SASEGT. V gave up 7 bases and J gave up 7 bases, with 10 bases separating them. This clonotype was found many times. The antigen remains unidentified. Study-wide results and limits: Non-neoplastic patients had below-expected tissue-blood divergence, while all gliomas exceeded expectation. Only very few CDR3 sequences appeared in both tissue and blood.

The source is a human donor with low-grade glioma or glioblastoma, undergoing nonglioma brain surgery, or in good health (not recorded which). The chain combines TRBV6-1 with TRBJ2-5; D is unclear. The source material was glioma tissue, nonneoplastic brain tissue, or PBMCs (not recorded which). CDR3 bases: TGTGCCAGCACGCTCGGTGGGACCCAGTACTTC. Its translation: CASTLGGTQYF.